These T cell receptor beta chains were read from a single sample in a study of blood T cell repertoires in COVID-19. The repertoire was sequenced with immunoSEQ multiplex PCR; TCRdb's copy has only in-frame clones and lacks some. The sample carries tens of thousands of clones, roughly 86% recorded once. The sample comprised peripheral blood. These receptors were obtained from a human donor in a cohort sampled during active COVID-19. The donor label of this sample is uncertain. Both conserved end residues are part of each CDR3. The D gene is left open where the match is weak. Not every row has a clone size; where given, it reads once, few, many or a size class.

clone_size: -; j_call: TRBJ2-1; v_call: TRBV24-1; d_call: TRBD2; cdr3_aa: CATSELAGKQFF; cdr3_nt: TGTGCCACCAGTGAACTAGCGGGTAAGCAGTTCTTC
clone_size: few; j_call: TRBJ2-1; v_call: TRBV3-1/TRBV3-2; d_call: TRBD1; cdr3_aa: CASSLQGQGFNEQFF; cdr3_nt: TGTGCCAGCAGCCTACAGGGACAGGGGTTCAATGAGCAGTTCTTC
clone_size: -; j_call: TRBJ1-4; v_call: TRBV7-8; d_call: TRBD1; cdr3_aa: CASSLDREKLFF; cdr3_nt: TGTGCCAGCAGCTTGGACAGGGAAAAACTGTTTTTT
clone_size: -; j_call: TRBJ2-7; v_call: TRBV19; d_call: -; cdr3_aa: CATLDRATYEQYF; cdr3_nt: TGTGCCACCCTCGACAGAGCAACCTACGAGCAGTACTTC
clone_size: -; j_call: TRBJ2-1; v_call: TRBV19; d_call: -; cdr3_aa: CASSVGSESSYNEQFF; cdr3_nt: TGTGCCAGTAGTGTGGGTAGCGAGAGCTCCTACAATGAGCAGTTCTTC
clone_size: once; j_call: TRBJ2-2; v_call: TRBV24-1; d_call: TRBD2; cdr3_aa: CATSVWSGGNTGELFF; cdr3_nt: TGTGCCACCAGTGTCTGGAGCGGGGGTAACACCGGGGAGCTGTTTTTT
clone_size: -; j_call: TRBJ2-3; v_call: TRBV30; d_call: -; cdr3_aa: CAWSALRGLFTDTQYF; cdr3_nt: TGTGCCTGGAGCGCCCTGCGAGGCTTATTCACAGATACGCAGTATTTT
clone_size: -; j_call: TRBJ2-1; v_call: TRBV5-5; d_call: -; cdr3_aa: CASSSNPRVYNEQFF; cdr3_nt: TGTGCCAGCAGCTCCAACCCCAGGGTCTACAATGAGCAGTTCTTC
clone_size: -; j_call: TRBJ2-3; v_call: TRBV18; d_call: TRBD2; cdr3_aa: CASSPRVAGGPDTQYF; cdr3_nt: TGTGCCAGCTCACCACGGGTAGCGGGAGGGCCAGATACGCAGTATTTT
clone_size: -; j_call: TRBJ2-7; v_call: TRBV13; d_call: TRBD2; cdr3_aa: CASSPRTSGSQSYEQYF; cdr3_nt: TGTGCCAGCAGCCCCCGGACTAGCGGGAGCCAATCCTACGAGCAGTACTTC
clone_size: -; j_call: TRBJ2-5; v_call: TRBV2; d_call: TRBD1; cdr3_aa: CASRDETGGGSEGTQYF; cdr3_nt: TGTGCCAGCAGGGACGAGACAGGGGGCGGATCGGAAGGGACCCAGTACTTC
clone_size: -; j_call: TRBJ1-1; v_call: TRBV7-9; d_call: -; cdr3_aa: CASSLVSGRTEAFF; cdr3_nt: TGTGCCAGCAGCTTAGTTTCAGGCAGGACTGAAGCTTTCTTT
clone_size: once; j_call: TRBJ2-5; v_call: TRBV18; d_call: TRBD2; cdr3_aa: CASSLPGGSGSIQTQYF; cdr3_nt: TGTGCCAGCTCACTCCCCGGGGGGAGCGGGAGCATCCAGACCCAGTACTTC
clone_size: once; j_call: TRBJ1-2; v_call: TRBV18; d_call: -; cdr3_aa: CASSPGAAVGYTF; cdr3_nt: TGTGCCAGCTCACCCGGAGCGGCTGTTGGCTACACCTTC
clone_size: -; j_call: TRBJ2-7; v_call: TRBV28; d_call: TRBD1; cdr3_aa: CASSSGTGGLSEQYF; cdr3_nt: TGTGCCAGCAGTTCCGGGACAGGGGGCCTAAGTGAGCAGTACTTC
clone_size: -; j_call: TRBJ2-5; v_call: TRBV5-8; d_call: -; cdr3_aa: CASSPESGVETQYF; cdr3_nt: TGTGCCAGCAGCCCTGAATCGGGGGTGGAGACCCAGTACTTC
clone_size: few; j_call: TRBJ2-5; v_call: TRBV2; d_call: -; cdr3_aa: CASNPTLLSETQYF; cdr3_nt: TGTGCCAGCAACCCAACTCTATTGTCAGAGACCCAGTACTTC
clone_size: -; j_call: TRBJ2-7; v_call: TRBV5-6; d_call: -; cdr3_aa: CASSTYGSGDIAYEQYF; cdr3_nt: TGTGCCAGCAGCACCTACGGCTCGGGAGACATCGCCTACGAGCAGTACTTC
clone_size: -; j_call: TRBJ1-5; v_call: TRBV10-1; d_call: -; cdr3_aa: CARPYPRDSIQGNQPQHF; cdr3_nt: TGCGCCAGGCCATACCCCCGCGACAGTATCCAAGGCAATCAGCCCCAGCATTTT
clone_size: -; j_call: TRBJ1-5; v_call: TRBV20-1; d_call: -; cdr3_aa: CSASVGSSNQPQHF; cdr3_nt: TGCAGTGCTAGTGTCGGGAGTAGCAATCAGCCCCAGCATTTT
clone_size: -; j_call: TRBJ1-4; v_call: TRBV20-1; d_call: -; cdr3_aa: CSASPTGFLEKLFF; cdr3_nt: TGCAGTGCTAGTCCTACGGGGTTTTTGGAAAAACTGTTTTTT
clone_size: -; j_call: TRBJ2-5; v_call: TRBV3-1/TRBV3-2; d_call: -; cdr3_aa: CASSRGQAQETQYF; cdr3_nt: TGTGCCAGCAGCCGGGGGCAGGCCCAAGAGACCCAGTACTTC
clone_size: -; j_call: TRBJ1-2; v_call: TRBV30; d_call: -; cdr3_aa: CAWSATRSYGYTF; cdr3_nt: TGTGCCTGGAGCGCGACTCGATCCTATGGCTACACCTTC
clone_size: -; j_call: TRBJ1-4; v_call: TRBV18; d_call: TRBD1; cdr3_aa: CASSPWGTANEKLFF; cdr3_nt: TGTGCCAGCTCACCATGGGGGACAGCTAATGAAAAACTGTTTTTT
clone_size: -; j_call: TRBJ1-6; v_call: TRBV27; d_call: -; cdr3_aa: CASSRLGQGSYNSPLHF; cdr3_nt: TGTGCCAGCAGCCGCTTAGGGCAGGGCTCCTATAATTCACCCCTCCACTTT
clone_size: -; j_call: TRBJ2-1; v_call: TRBV11-2; d_call: -; cdr3_aa: CASSPGGRSSYNEQFF; cdr3_nt: TGTGCCAGCAGCCCCGGAGGCAGGAGCTCCTACAATGAGCAGTTCTTC
clone_size: once; j_call: TRBJ2-2; v_call: TRBV18; d_call: -; cdr3_aa: CASSPRTVNTGELFF; cdr3_nt: TGTGCCAGCTCACCAAGGACAGTGAACACCGGGGAGCTGTTTTTT
clone_size: -; j_call: TRBJ2-2; v_call: TRBV27; d_call: -; cdr3_aa: CASSSLGGTQNTGELFF; cdr3_nt: TGTGCCAGCAGCTCCCTGGGCGGGACTCAAAACACCGGGGAGCTGTTTTTT
clone_size: few; j_call: TRBJ1-6; v_call: TRBV4-2; d_call: TRBD1; cdr3_aa: CASSQRGQGNSPLHF; cdr3_nt: TGTGCCAGCAGCCAGAGGGGACAGGGAAATTCACCCCTCCACTTT
clone_size: -; j_call: TRBJ1-6; v_call: TRBV12-5; d_call: -; cdr3_aa: CASGLVVRDTLMDRPGNSPLHF; cdr3_nt: TGTGCTAGTGGTTTGGTAGTCCGGGACACGTTGATGGATCGACCGGGTAATTCACCCCTCCACTTT
clone_size: -; j_call: TRBJ2-2; v_call: TRBV5-1; d_call: -; cdr3_aa: CASRPQDTGELFF; cdr3_nt: TGCGCCAGCAGGCCACAGGACACCGGGGAGCTGTTTTTT
clone_size: -; j_call: TRBJ2-2; v_call: TRBV5-1; d_call: TRBD2; cdr3_aa: CASSLSLAGENGELFF; cdr3_nt: TGCGCCAGCAGCTTGTCTCTAGCGGGAGAGAACGGGGAGCTGTTTTTT
clone_size: -; j_call: TRBJ2-3; v_call: TRBV28; d_call: TRBD2; cdr3_aa: CASRLSGKGTQYF; cdr3_nt: TGTGCCAGCAGACTCAGCGGGAAGGGTACGCAGTATTTT
clone_size: -; j_call: TRBJ2-1; v_call: TRBV4-2; d_call: TRBD2; cdr3_aa: CASSQRAGGSSEQFF; cdr3_nt: TGTGCCAGCAGCCAAAGAGCGGGAGGGTCTAGTGAGCAGTTCTTC
clone_size: -; j_call: TRBJ2-1; v_call: TRBV14; d_call: -; cdr3_aa: CASSQATREEQFF; cdr3_nt: TGTGCCAGCAGCCAAGCCACCCGGGAGGAGCAGTTCTTC
clone_size: -; j_call: TRBJ1-2; v_call: TRBV6-5; d_call: -; cdr3_aa: CASRNAGGMGYTF; cdr3_nt: TGTGCCAGCAGGAATGCCGGAGGGATGGGCTACACCTTC
clone_size: -; j_call: TRBJ1-2; v_call: TRBV10-1; d_call: -; cdr3_aa: CASSESSYGYTF; cdr3_nt: TGCGCCAGCAGTGAGTCGAGCTATGGCTACACCTTC
clone_size: -; j_call: TRBJ2-5; v_call: TRBV5-1; d_call: TRBD1; cdr3_aa: CASSPESGTGGETQYF; cdr3_nt: TGCGCCAGCAGCCCTGAATCCGGGACAGGGGGGGAGACCCAGTACTTC
clone_size: -; j_call: TRBJ2-5; v_call: TRBV24-1; d_call: -; cdr3_aa: CATEEGRGAETQYF; cdr3_nt: TGTGCCACTGAGGAGGGGAGAGGGGCAGAGACCCAGTACTTC
clone_size: -; j_call: TRBJ2-5; v_call: TRBV19; d_call: TRBD1; cdr3_aa: CASSISGTGLETQYF; cdr3_nt: TGTGCCAGTAGTATTTCCGGGACAGGGTTGGAGACCCAGTACTTC
clone_size: -; j_call: TRBJ2-5; v_call: TRBV3-1/TRBV3-2; d_call: TRBD2; cdr3_aa: CASSQAGLAAGTQYF; cdr3_nt: TGTGCCAGCAGCCAAGCTGGACTAGCAGCGGGGACCCAGTACTTC
clone_size: -; j_call: TRBJ2-5; v_call: TRBV11-2; d_call: TRBD2; cdr3_aa: CASSLLAGEETQYF; cdr3_nt: TGTGCCAGCAGCTTGCTAGCGGGAGAGGAGACCCAGTACTTC
clone_size: -; j_call: TRBJ1-1; v_call: TRBV19; d_call: TRBD1; cdr3_aa: CASSMMDRGSNTEAFF; cdr3_nt: TGTGCCAGTAGTATGATGGACAGGGGATCGAACACTGAAGCTTTCTTT
clone_size: -; j_call: TRBJ1-1; v_call: TRBV2; d_call: TRBD1; cdr3_aa: CASSVTGTNTEAFF; cdr3_nt: TGTGCCAGCAGTGTGACAGGGACGAACACTGAAGCTTTCTTT
clone_size: -; j_call: TRBJ2-4; v_call: TRBV6-1; d_call: -; cdr3_aa: CASSEGGENIQYF; cdr3_nt: TGTGCCAGCAGTGAGGGCGGGGAAAACATTCAGTACTTC